The rows below give T cell receptor beta chains drawn from one sample of a study of blood T cell repertoires in COVID-19. The repertoire was sequenced with immunoSEQ multiplex PCR; TCRdb's copy has only in-frame clones and lacks some. The repertoire consists of nearly 350,000 clones, with about 90% occurring once and the leading ten covering under 1.3%. The specimen sequenced was PBMCs or T cells enriched from blood (not recorded which). The source of these receptors is a woman younger than 45 who had recovered from COVID-19. Both conserved end residues are part of each CDR3.

TRBJ2-2 | TRBV11-3 | CASSFRGGTGELFF
TRBJ2-7 | TRBV10-1 | CASSLRTSGGNEQYF
TRBJ2-6 | TRBV19 | CASMVGHPRANVLTF
TRBJ2-7 | TRBV6-5 | CASSHSRGGEQYF
TRBJ1-2 | TRBV29-1 | CSGGTGGLLRYGYTF
TRBJ1-1 | TRBV19 | CASSILGTGGREAFF
TRBJ1-2 | TRBV4-3 | CASSQDLLHRASYGYTF
TRBJ2-7 | TRBV15 | CATSNSRGVSYEQYF
TRBJ2-5 | TRBV3-1/TRBV3-2 | CASSRGLAGGLETQYF
TRBJ2-4 | TRBV27 | CASSWDRKAKNIQYF
TRBJ1-3 | TRBV4-2 | CASSQVGQGSLRNTIYF
TRBJ1-5 | TRBV5-5 | CASSAQGAGAPQHF
TRBJ1-1 | TRBV2 | CASGREVDTEAFF
TRBJ2-3 | TRBV7-6 | CASSLEGITDTQYF
TRBJ2-1 | TRBV19 | CASSISGQGSNEQFF